The 13 T cell receptor beta chains below all came from one sample that was sequenced in a study of blood T cell repertoires in COVID-19 (dated by TCRdb to 2020 to 2021). Libraries came from the immunoSEQ multiplex PCR assay. TCRdb re-hosts the immuneACCESS table, in-frame sequences only. Its copies lack some clones; in the studies checked, an unresolved V gene accounts for under half of them, and the cause for the rest is not known. The sample table records about 100,000 clones; around 82% of these occur just once. Clones ranked in the top ten supply roughly 8.4% of the sample. The sequenced sample was peripheral blood. These TCRs come from a man in his forties or fifties who had recovered from COVID-19.

The chain couples TRBV7-8 to TRBJ2-2; 11 bases line up with TRBD2. V shed 6 bases and J 5 bases; nucleotides not matched to a gene: 14. CDR1 SGHVS and CDR2 FQNEAQ come from the germline V gene. This CDR3 is built from 18 residues. This chain's CDR3 is CASSGGAASGRPTGELFF. In nucleotides, the CDR3 is TGTGCCAGCAGTGGGGGGGCGGCTAGCGGGAGGCCGACCGGGGAGCTGTTTTTT.

This clone was seen a single time. This chain joins TRBV13 and TRBJ2-3, with a tentative D call TRBD1 (6 bases). Germline CDR1 reads PRHDT; CDR2 reads FYEKMQ (reference sequence). The V end lost 5 bases, the J end lost 1 base, and 16 bases lay between the germline ends. The CDR3 is 16 residues long. In DNA, the CDR3 is TGTGCCAGCAGCCCCTCCAGGGGACGGGGCACAGATACGCAGTATTTT. This gives the protein CASSPSRGRGTDTQYF.

The chain recombines TRBV4-3 with TRBJ2-7, with D maybe TRBD1 (5 bases). V shed 0 bases and J shed 5 bases, with 14 bases lying between them. Germline values: CDR1 LGHNA, CDR2 YSLEER. CDR3 size: 15 residues. CDR3 amino acids: CASSQELHRFDEQYF. The CDR3 nucleotides are TGCGCCAGCAGCCAAGAACTGCACAGGTTCGACGAGCAGTACTTC.

The chain joins TRBV7-6 to TRBJ2-3, with a tentative D call TRBD1 (5 bases). The germline gives CDR1 SGHVS, CDR2 FNYEAQ. Trimming shortened V by 4 bases and J by 0 bases, and 11 bases separated the two germline ends. The CDR3 has 15 amino acids. The CDR3 DNA reads TGTGCCAGCAGCTCCTCGACAGCGAGCACAGATACGCAGTATTTT. Encoded protein: CASSSSTASTDTQYF.

The rearrangement uses TRBV19 and TRBJ2-1; 13 bases match TRBD2. CDR3 length: 18 residues. After removal of 2 bases from V and 0 bases from J, the junction contained 4 bases not matched to a gene. Germline V gene lookup returns CDR1 LNHDA and CDR2 SQIVND (reference sequence). The CDR3 loop is CASSIRTSGGSSYNEQFF. CDR3 bases: TGTGCCAGTAGTATAAGGACTAGCGGGGGAAGCTCCTACAATGAGCAGTTCTTC.

CDR3 in DNA: TGTGCCAGCAGCCCGGCCGGGACAGCCTACAATGAGCAGTTCTTC. It codes for CASSPAGTAYNEQFF. The chain combines TRBV9 with TRBJ2-1; 7 positions match TRBD1. Trimming cost V 4 bases and J 2 bases; bases outside gene matches: 6. This CDR3 region has 15 residues. The V gene's germline CDR1 is SGDLS and CDR2 YYNGEE.

The J gene is TRBJ1-1, the V gene TRBV14; TRBD1 aligns across 9 bases. V shed 6 bases and J 3 bases; nucleotides not matched to a gene: 8. The CDR3 has 15 residues. The germline gives CDR1 SGHDN, CDR2 FVKESK. The DNA for the CDR3 is TGTGCCAGCAGAAGGACAGGGGCTATGTACACTGAAGCTTTCTTT. Amino acid sequence: CASRRTGAMYTEAFF.

This CDR3 is CASSLTSGGLNEQFF. The CDR3 nucleotides read TGTGCCAGCAGCTTAACTAGCGGGGGCCTCAATGAGCAGTTCTTC. This chain uses TRBV7-2 with TRBJ2-1; 11 bases line up with TRBD2. This CDR3 is built from 15 residues. The germline V gene has CDR1 SGHTA and CDR2 FQGNSA. V was clipped by 2 bases and J by 6 bases; unmatched bases: 3.

The chain couples TRBV6-5 to TRBJ2-5; D gene unclear. The CDR3 is 15 residues long. The germline V gene has CDR1 MNHEY and CDR2 SVGAGI. V was shortened by 0 bases and J by 5 bases, with 13 bases between the two germline ends. The CDR3 region is CASSYSRQTSETQYF. The CDR3 DNA follows: TGTGCCAGCAGTTACTCGCGGCAGACGTCGGAGACCCAGTACTTC.

In this sample, this clone turned up many times. The chain combines TRBV5-4 with TRBJ1-2; 8 bases fit TRBD1. The junction had 11 bases not matched to a gene; V was cut back by 0 bases and J by 7 bases. Germline CDR1 reads SGHNT; CDR2 reads YYREEE (reference sequence). The CDR3 spans 16 residues. The CDR3 region is CASSLGSRGPAGGYTF. CDR3 DNA sequence: TGTGCCAGCAGCTTGGGTTCCAGGGGGCCTGCTGGTGGCTACACCTTC.

This clone was found a few times. The rearrangement uses TRBV20-1 and TRBJ2-7, with D unresolved. The V gene's germline CDR1 is DFQATT and CDR2 SNEGSKA (reference sequence). V was shortened by 3 bases and J by 7 bases, with 25 bases between the two germline ends. The CDR3 is made up of 16 amino acids. CDR3 sequence: CSASNERMSRNGEQYF. CDR3 sequence (DNA): TGCAGTGCTAGTAATGAAAGGATGTCTCGGAACGGGGAGCAGTACTTC.

This CDR3 is CASGRTVNTEAFF. CDR3 sequence (DNA): TGTGCCAGCGGAAGGACAGTGAACACTGAAGCTTTCTTT. The gene calls are TRBV14 and TRBJ1-1, with D possibly TRBD1 on 6 matching bases. V lost 8 bases and J lost 0, with 10 bases in between. The CDR3 covers 13 residues. From germline, CDR1 is SGHDN and CDR2 FVKESK.

The J gene is TRBJ2-3, the V gene TRBV10-3; the match to TRBD2 covers 8 bases. The CDR3 is 16 residues long. Trimming at V came to 7 bases and at J to 0 bases, leaving 9 bases not matched to a gene. CDR1 ENHRY and CDR2 SYGVKD come from the germline V gene. The CDR3 loop is CAITHGAGGSTDTQYF. For the CDR3, the DNA is TGTGCCATCACCCATGGGGCGGGAGGAAGCACAGATACGCAGTATTTT.